The present entry profiles one TCR beta chain with its context. The sample originates from a study of blood T cell repertoires in COVID-19. The germline V gene encodes CDR1 LGHDT and CDR2 YNNKEL (reference sequence). The CDR3 spans 19 residues. The V gene end was trimmed by 2 bases and the J gene end by 0 bases; junction bases not matched to a gene: 12. Authors' methods: Estimates of nucleated cell counts were drawn from the amplification of reference gene primers. TCRdb's copy holds only in-frame clones and misses some; the assay was immunoSEQ multiplex PCR. V, J and clone size derive from that table, while D and trimming were established from the DNA sequence. The data contain about 270,000 clones, less than 95% of them singletons.

The sequenced sample consisted of PBMCs or T cells enriched from blood (not recorded which). The chain has TRBV3-1 (or the pseudogene TRBV3-2) and TRBJ1-5, with 8 bases aligning to TRBD1. This receptor was taken from a man aged 40-50 years who had been exposed to COVID-19. DNA of the CDR3: TGTGCCAGCAGCCAAACATATGGACAGGGCAGGTATAGCAATCAGCCCCAGCATTTT. Protein product: CASSQTYGQGRYSNQPQHF.